The 27 T cell receptor beta chains given below trace back to one sample, sequenced in a study of blood T cell repertoires in COVID-19 (dated by TCRdb to 2019 to 2021). The library was made by the immunoSEQ multiplex PCR assay. Sourced from immuneACCESS, this table was stored by TCRdb with only in-frame sequences that have V and J called. A share of the clones is absent; for the studies checked, an unresolved V gene accounts for under half, and the remainder has no known explanation. This sample lists fewer than 300,000 clones; over 75% were detected once. About 1% of the sample goes to the ten largest clones. The specimen was peripheral blood. All receptors come from a human donor with COVID-19, enrolled during active disease. The donor label of this sample is uncertain.

V gene TRBV19 combines with J gene TRBJ2-6, with TRBD1 matching 10 bases. This CDR3 is built from 18 residues. Trimming cost V 5 bases and J 3 bases; bases outside gene matches: 10. Germline loops: CDR1 LNHDA, CDR2 SQIVND (reference sequence). CDR3 nucleotide sequence: TGTGCCAGTAGTCCGGACAGGGGGGTTGCTAGTGGGGCCAACGTCCTGACTTTC. It codes for CASSPDRGVASGANVLTF. The variable domain in full, with the rest retrieved from reference TRBV19 and TRBJ2-6, is DGGITQSPKYLFRKEGQNVTLSCEQNLNHDAMYWYRQDPGQGLRLIYYSQIVNDFQKGDIAEGYSVSREKKESFPLTVTSAQKNPTAFYLCASSPDRGVASGANVLTFGAGSRLTVL.

This chain uses TRBV6-5 with TRBJ1-4; D possibly corresponds to TRBD1 (6 bases). The CDR3 totals 13 residues. Germline CDR1 reads MNHEY; CDR2 reads SVGAGI. V was clipped by 10 bases and J by 5 bases, with 14 bases between them. CDR3 bases: TGTGCCATAAACAGGGCCCCGAATGAAAAACTGTTTTTT. Protein sequence: CAINRAPNEKLFF.

This clone was observed once. Other DNA sequences from this sample encode an identical CDR3 as well. The chain employs TRBV7-2 and TRBJ1-5, with a possible D match to TRBD1 (5 bases). V lost 1 base and J 0 bases, leaving 10 bases between the germline ends. The germline gives CDR1 SGHTA, CDR2 FQGNSA. This CDR3 is built from 16 residues. CDR3 amino acids: CASSLVGGNSNQPQHF. The DNA of the CDR3 is TGTGCCAGCAGCTTAGTCGGGGGGAATAGCAATCAGCCCCAGCATTTT. Looking up the rest from reference TRBV7-2 and TRBJ1-5 gives the full variable domain: GAGVSQSPSNKVTEKGKDVELRCDPISGHTALYWYRQSLGQGLEFLIYFQGNSAPDKSGLPSDRFSAERTGGSVSTLTIQRTQQEDSAVYLCASSLVGGNSNQPQHFGDGTRLSIL.

The chain employs TRBV2 and TRBJ2-6; the match to TRBD1 covers 7 bases. The V gene's germline CDR1 is SNHLY and CDR2 FYNNEI. The V gene end was trimmed by 3 bases and the J gene end by 12 bases; junction bases not matched to a gene: 14. This CDR3 region has 16 residues. CDR3 loop: CASSDGTGATAGVLTF. CDR3 sequence (DNA): TGTGCCAGCAGTGATGGAACAGGGGCTACGGCAGGCGTCCTGACTTTC.

This clone was seen a single time. The genes are TRBV12-3 or TRBV12-4 and TRBJ2-1, with D possibly being TRBD2 (6 bases). V was trimmed by 2 bases and J by 15 bases, leaving 11 bases between them. The CDR3 length is 11 residues. The CDR3 sequence is CASSLPEGTFF. In DNA, the CDR3 is TGTGCCAGCAGTTTACCGGAGGGAACGTTCTTC.

The V gene is TRBV28, the J gene TRBJ2-1, with D possibly being TRBD2 (6 bases). V was cut by 0 bases and J by 9 bases, with 9 bases left in between. CDR1 and CDR2 from the germline V gene are MDHEN and SYDVKM. This CDR3 has 13 amino acids. Written as DNA, the CDR3 is TGTGCCAGCAGTTTATGTCGGGGGTGTGAGCAGTTCTTC. Its protein is CASSLCRGCEQFF.

This clone is a singleton in its sample. This chain joins TRBV7-3 and TRBJ2-1, with 7 nucleotides matching TRBD1. This CDR3 region has 15 residues. The J segment lost 1 base and the V segment lost 5 bases, leaving 5 bases of the junction unmatched. Germline-derived CDR1 and CDR2 are SGHTA and FQGTGA. This CDR3 is CASSRTGLSYNEQFF. The CDR3 DNA reads TGTGCCAGCAGCCGGACAGGCCTTTCCTACAATGAGCAGTTCTTC.

The rearrangement joins TRBV29-1 to TRBJ1-2, with 8 bases fitting TRBD1. This CDR3 comprises 11 residues. V lost 5 bases and J lost 6; bases outside the gene matches: 2. The V gene's germline CDR1 is SQVTM and CDR2 ANQGSEA. The CDR3 coding sequence is TGCAGCGTTCAGGGGGCAGATGGCTACACCTTC. Its protein product is CSVQGADGYTF.

This chain's CDR3 is CASSLRTDNSPLHF. The DNA of the CDR3 is TGTGCCAGCAGCTTAAGGACAGATAATTCACCCCTCCACTTT. The chain recombines TRBV7-9 with TRBJ1-6, with D maybe TRBD1 (6 bases). The CDR3 covers 14 residues. Trimming took 2 bases from V and 5 from J, leaving 7 bases between them. Germline loops: CDR1 SEHNR, CDR2 FQNEAQ (reference sequence). The whole variable domain, filled in from reference TRBV7-9 and TRBJ1-6, reads DTGVSQNPRHKITKRGQNVTFRCDPISEHNRLYWYRQTLGQGPEFLTYFQNEAQLEKSRLLSDRFSAERPKGSFSTLEIQRTEQGDSAMYLCASSLRTDNSPLHFGNGTRLTVT.

Many counts were recorded for this clone. This rearrangement joins TRBV6-6 to TRBJ1-2; 9 bases are shared with TRBD1. There are 15 residues in the CDR3. Germline values: CDR1 MNHNY, CDR2 SVGAGI (reference sequence). V was clipped by 6 bases and J by 4 bases; unmatched bases: 9. CDR3 residues: CASRTRDREAYGYTF. The CDR3 coding sequence is TGTGCCAGCAGGACAAGGGACAGGGAGGCCTATGGCTACACCTTC.

This clone was seen more than once but under ten times. The CDR3 sequence: CASSIRGRNSNQPQHF. The CDR3 DNA is TGTGCCAGTAGTATCCGTGGGCGTAATAGCAATCAGCCCCAGCATTTT. The chain combines TRBV19 with TRBJ1-5; D is unresolved. Germline V lookup: CDR1 LNHDA, CDR2 SQIVND (reference sequence). V lost 3 bases, J lost 0 bases, and 12 bases lay in between. This CDR3 is built from 16 residues. The variable domain in full, completed from reference TRBV19 and TRBJ1-5, reads DGGITQSPKYLFRKEGQNVTLSCEQNLNHDAMYWYRQDPGQGLRLIYYSQIVNDFQKGDIAEGYSVSREKKESFPLTVTSAQKNPTAFYLCASSIRGRNSNQPQHFGDGTRLSIL.

J is TRBJ2-7 and V is TRBV2; 7 bases match TRBD2. The germline V gene encodes CDR1 SNHLY and CDR2 FYNNEI. Germline trimming cut 8 bases from V and 0 bases from J; bases unmatched to any gene: 7. This CDR3 is built from 14 residues. The CDR3 coding sequence is TGTGCCAGCGGGTGGCGCGGGAGCTCCTACGAGCAGTACTTC. Translation: CASGWRGSSYEQYF.

The chain has TRBV7-2 and TRBJ1-2, with D possibly being TRBD1 (5 bases). This CDR3 is 14 amino acids long. V dropped 5 bases and J dropped 4 bases, with 14 bases sitting between them. The V gene's germline CDR1 is SGHTA and CDR2 FQGNSA. The CDR3 DNA reads as TGTGCCAGCAGCCCGATGACAGCCTCCTATGGCTACACCTTC. Protein: CASSPMTASYGYTF. The variable domain in full, with the rest retrieved from reference TRBV7-2 and TRBJ1-2, is GAGVSQSPSNKVTEKGKDVELRCDPISGHTALYWYRQSLGQGLEFLIYFQGNSAPDKSGLPSDRFSAERTGGSVSTLTIQRTQQEDSAVYLCASSPMTASYGYTFGSGTRLTVV.

V usage is TRBV2 and J usage is TRBJ2-1; D is perhaps TRBD2 (5 bases). Germline V CDR1 and CDR2: SNHLY, FYNNEI. CDR3 length equals 16 residues. Trimming removed 2 bases at V and 4 bases at J, with 15 bases between. This CDR3 is CASSEIPGVGYNEQFF. CDR3 coding DNA: TGTGCCAGCAGTGAAATTCCCGGGGTGGGGTACAATGAGCAGTTCTTC.

The chain recombines TRBV14 with TRBJ1-2; D not certain. CDR3 size: 12 residues. Trimming removed 1 base at V and 11 bases at J, with 11 bases between. Germline-derived CDR1 and CDR2 are SGHDN and FVKESK. CDR3 residues: CASSQVDRGYTF. The DNA for the CDR3 is TGTGCCAGCAGCCAAGTTGACCGGGGTTACACCTTC.

The gene calls are TRBV25-1 and TRBJ1-1, with 8 bases lining up with TRBD1. The CDR3 covers 15 residues. CDR1 MGHDK and CDR2 SYGVNS come from the germline V gene. J gave up 4 bases and V 4 bases, and 8 bases lay outside the gene matches. DNA of the CDR3: TGTGCCAGCAGTGGAAGGACAGGGCTGCCCACTGAAGCTTTCTTT. Translating it yields CASSGRTGLPTEAFF.

The chain has TRBV6-4 and TRBJ1-5; TRBD1 might be the D (5 bases). Per germline, CDR1 MRHNA and CDR2 SNTAGT. This CDR3 has 18 residues. V shed 2 bases and J shed 2 bases, with 19 bases lying between them. DNA of the CDR3: TGTGCCAGCAGTGACCCCTGGAGCCAGGGATTGCGCAATCAGCCCCAGCATTTT. It yields the protein CASSDPWSQGLRNQPQHF.

The table lists this clone with a few counts. The chain employs TRBV18 and TRBJ1-1, with 7 positions matching TRBD1. The CDR3 runs 16 residues. The germline V gene has CDR1 KGHSH and CDR2 LQKENI. Trimming at V came to 1 base and at J to 4 bases, leaving 9 bases not matched to a gene. The CDR3 DNA reads as TGTGCCAGCTCACCACAGATCCCAGGGGGTGGCACTGAAGCTTTCTTT. Residues: CASSPQIPGGGTEAFF.

This chain connects TRBV2 to TRBJ2-2; a weak D match, TRBD2 (5 bases). Germline CDR1 SNHLY, CDR2 FYNNEI. Trimming removed 5 bases from V and 4 bases from J, with 17 bases in between. The CDR3 contains 16 residues. The CDR3 sequence is CASSRSQTRGTGELFF. DNA for the CDR3: TGTGCCAGCAGTAGATCCCAAACTAGAGGCACCGGGGAGCTGTTTTTT.

V and J are TRBV10-3 and TRBJ1-1, with TRBD1 identical over 9 bases. With 6 bases clipped from V and 7 bases from J, the junction kept 9 bases outside the gene matches. This CDR3 comprises 14 residues. The germline gives CDR1 ENHRY, CDR2 SYGVKD. As DNA, the CDR3 is TGTGCCATCAGCGACTCAACAGGGGGCCATGAAGCTTTCTTT. The encoded protein is CAISDSTGGHEAFF.

This clone was seen a handful of times. The gene calls are TRBV6-5 and TRBJ2-7, with 8 bases matching TRBD1. The CDR3 extends over 14 amino acids. The trim removed 6 bases at V and 5 bases at J, leaving 9 bases unmatched. The V gene's germline CDR1 is MNHEY and CDR2 SVGAGI. CDR3 bases: TGTGCCAGCAGCCGACAGGGGATGTTCCACGAGCAGTACTTC. Protein product: CASSRQGMFHEQYF.

The chain joins TRBV19 to TRBJ2-1; TRBD2 might be the D (6 bases). The CDR3 runs 17 residues. From germline, CDR1 is LNHDA and CDR2 SQIVND (reference sequence). The V end was cut by 2 bases, the J end by 0 bases, with 14 bases between. The CDR3 region has the DNA TGTGCCAGTAGTATAAAAGATGCGGGACCCTCCTACAATGAGCAGTTCTTC. Translated, it gives CASSIKDAGPSYNEQFF.

The chain is built from TRBV4-2 and TRBJ1-4; D gene ambiguous. The V and J ends lost 2 bases and 7 bases respectively, with 17 bases between them. CDR3 size: 16 residues. The germline gives CDR1 LGHNA, CDR2 YNFKEQ. The CDR3 coding sequence is TGTGCCAGCAGCCAAAATTCGGGTGGATTAGGTGAAAAACTGTTTTTT. Its protein product is CASSQNSGGLGEKLFF.

The rearrangement uses TRBV4-2 and TRBJ1-1, with 8 bases fitting TRBD1. CDR1 is LGHNA and CDR2 is YNFKEQ in the germline V gene. The CDR3 runs 14 residues. Germline trimming cut 4 bases from V and 7 bases from J; bases unmatched to any gene: 8. This CDR3 reads CASSPGGNGNEAFF. CDR3 in DNA: TGTGCCAGCAGCCCAGGGGGCAACGGTAATGAAGCTTTCTTT.

This rearrangement joins TRBV6-6 to TRBJ2-7; 7 positions agree with TRBD1. Germline values: CDR1 MNHNY, CDR2 SVGAGI (reference sequence). This CDR3 is built from 15 residues. V shed 6 bases, J shed 4 bases, and the junction held 12 bases outside the gene matches. For the CDR3, the DNA is TGTGCCAGCAGCTCCTACCGGGACAGTCCGTACGAGCAGTACTTC. It translates to CASSSYRDSPYEQYF.

The genes are TRBV30 and TRBJ2-3; 11 bases fit TRBD2. The CDR3 consists of 16 residues. V was clipped by 1 base and J by 3 bases; unmatched bases: 6. Germline CDR1 and CDR2: GTSNPN and SVGIG (reference sequence). CDR3 residues: CAWSASLAGGTDTQYF. CDR3 DNA sequence: TGTGCCTGGAGTGCATCCTTAGCGGGAGGGACAGATACGCAGTATTTT.

The J gene is TRBJ1-5, the V gene TRBV6-1, with 8 bases aligning to TRBD1. Looked up from germline, CDR1 is MNHNS and CDR2 is SASEGT. V was pared by 3 bases and J by 4 bases, with 11 bases of the junction left unmatched. The CDR3 sequence is 17 residues long. The CDR3 protein is CASSELGTGARNQPQHF. The CDR3 DNA reads TGTGCCAGCAGTGAGCTCGGGACAGGAGCACGGAATCAGCCCCAGCATTTT.